A single sample is the source of the 5 T cell receptor beta chains below, sequenced in a study of human T cells and chemical hapten exposure. MiXCR, run by TCRdb on the RACE reads, gives a single entry per CDR3 protein. The sample records some 180,000 distinct CDR3 sequences, approximately 20% being singletons. Specified time point: patch test 1, 2 weeks after DPC sensitization. Treatment meaning: therapeutic diphenylcyclopropenone sensitization with weekly scalp DPC. The sequencing used whole blood, collected in connection with sensitization to the hapten diphenylcyclopropenone (DPC). The receptors were sampled from a woman between 50 and 59 years old with alopecia areata. Some clones in this sample may be carry-over from other donors' samples.

This clonotype appeared many times. The chain has TRBV3-1 and TRBJ1-5; D is uncertain. V dropped 1 base and J dropped 2 bases, with 3 bases sitting between them. Germline assignment: CDR1 LGHDT and CDR2 YNNKEL (reference sequence). This CDR3 spans 13 amino acids. The DNA for the CDR3 is TGTGCCAGCAGCCAAGGTGGCAATCAGCCCCAGCATTTT. This sequence encodes CASSQGGNQPQHF.

This clonotype was picked up a small number of times. V and J are TRBV6-2 or TRBV6-3 and TRBJ2-7, with 9 bases aligning to TRBD2. The CDR3 extends over 15 amino acids. CDR1 is MNHEY, CDR2 SVGEGT, per germline. V was clipped by 6 bases and J by 3 bases; unmatched bases: 9. The CDR3 here is CASRTHSGSGYEQYF. The CDR3 DNA follows: TGTGCCAGCAGGACCCATAGCGGGAGCGGCTACGAGCAGTACTTC.

V is TRBV5-1 and J is TRBJ1-1; 7 nucleotides line up with TRBD1. CDR1 SGHRS and CDR2 YFSETQ come from the germline V gene. V lost 4 bases to trimming and J lost 8 bases; unmatched junction nucleotides: 5. The CDR3 totals 12 residues. The CDR3 nucleotides are TGCGCCAGCAGCGTGACAGGGAGAGAAGCTTTCTTT. Translating it yields CASSVTGREAFF. The whole variable domain, remainder taken from reference TRBV5-1 and TRBJ1-1, is KAGVTQTPRYLIKTRGQQVTLSCSPISGHRSVSWYQQTPGQGLQFLFEYFSETQRNKGNFPGRFSGRQFSNSRSEMNVSTLELGDSALYLCASSVTGREAFFGQGTRLTVV.

The V call is TRBV7-9, the J call TRBJ1-1; D remains ambiguous. CDR1 and CDR2 (germline): SEHNR, FQNEAQ (reference sequence). This CDR3 has 14 residues. With 1 base removed from V and 3 bases from J, the gap between germline ends came to 9 bases. The CDR3 is CASSLGTADTEAFF. DNA for the CDR3: TGTGCCAGCAGCTTAGGGACCGCCGACACTGAAGCTTTCTTT.

This clonotype has a handful of counts. This sequence joins TRBV7-9 and TRBJ1-1; D call uncertain. Germline lookup yields CDR1 SEHNR and CDR2 FQNEAQ (reference sequence). The V and J ends lost 5 bases and 5 bases respectively, with 12 bases between them. The CDR3 is made up of 13 amino acids. The CDR3 nucleotides are TGTGCCAGCAGCAGTTTGGGAGGGACTGAAGCTTTCTTT. Protein: CASSSLGGTEAFF.